This T cell receptor (beta chain) was obtained from a study of blood T cell repertoires in COVID-19. Study information: The United States, Italy and Spain were the sources of the acute and convalescent COVID-19 samples. The analysed material was cDNA or gDNA that came from T cells, B-cell-depleted T cells, or PBMCs.

Authors' analysis steps: Estimates of nucleated cell counts were drawn from the amplification of reference gene primers. Measured with immunoSEQ multiplex PCR; TCRdb has only the in-frame clones, and not every one. From that table come the V and J calls and clone size; the DNA was used to work out D and trimming. This sample has some 130,000 clones, with more than 60% found just once. Trimming left V 6 bases short and J 3 bases short, with 12 bases between. This CDR3 is 15 amino acids long. CDR1 is MNHEY, CDR2 SVGAGI, per germline. Sequenced sample: peripheral blood. J is TRBJ1-6 and V is TRBV6-5, with D perhaps TRBD1 (6 bases). This receptor was obtained from a woman between 65 and 79 years old with acute or convalescent COVID-19. The CDR3 region is CASSPTGIYNSPLHF. In DNA, the CDR3 is TGTGCCAGCAGCCCAACAGGGATCTATAATTCACCCCTCCACTTT.